The 5 T cell receptor beta chains below come from one sample, sequenced in a study of T cells in Graves' hyperthyroidism and ophthalmopathy. From RNA transcripts, TCR beta CDR3 regions were amplified. Using the HTBI primer set, a first-round RT-PCR was run on the TCR CDR3. MiXCR was run by TCRdb on the multiplex PCR reads, yielding one entry per CDR3 protein. The sample includes fewer than 400,000 distinct CDR3 sequences, around 14% of them seen just once. Sequencing used blood. The receptor set was obtained from a woman younger than 30 with Graves' hyperthyroidism that later progressed to Graves' ophthalmopathy.

There are many counts of this clonotype. The chain joins TRBV6-2 or TRBV6-3 to TRBJ1-1, with 7 bases identical to TRBD1. Losses at the gene ends were 6 bases for V and 1 base for J; bases not matched to a gene: 17. Germline CDR1 MNHEY, CDR2 SVGEGT. The CDR3 loop spans 18 amino acids. The CDR3 region is CASRDPTGAGLPNTEAFF. In DNA, the CDR3 is TGTGCCAGCAGAGACCCAACAGGGGCCGGGTTGCCGAACACTGAAGCTTTCTTT.

This clonotype was found many times. The CDR3 sequence is CASTSRLLPYEQYF. In DNA, the CDR3 is TGTGCCAGCACTAGCAGACTTTTACCCTACGAGCAGTACTTC. This rearrangement joins TRBV7-9 to TRBJ2-7; perhaps TRBD2 as D (5 bases). Deletions cut 7 bases from V and 2 bases from J, with 15 bases between. This CDR3 is built from 14 residues. Germline CDR1 and CDR2: SEHNR and FQNEAQ (reference sequence).

In its sample, this clonotype was seen many times. The chain recombines TRBV3-1 with TRBJ2-1; D gene unclear. The CDR3 contains 18 residues. Deletions cut 0 bases from V and 0 bases from J, with 15 bases between. Germline V gene data show CDR1 as LGHDT and CDR2 as YNNKEL (reference sequence). The CDR3 reads CASSQDIPSFSSYNEQFF. The CDR3 DNA sequence: TGTGCCAGCAGCCAAGATATTCCTAGTTTCAGCTCCTACAATGAGCAGTTCTTC.

The chain uses TRBV7-8 and TRBJ2-4; 11 nucleotides agree with TRBD2. V was clipped by 5 bases and J by 6 bases; unmatched bases: 12. The CDR3 is 17 amino acids. Germline V gene sequence: CDR1 SGHVS, CDR2 FQNEAQ. The CDR3 coding sequence is TGTGCCAGCAGCCCTGGGACTAGCGGAAACAGGGTAAACATTCAGTACTTC. Its translation is CASSPGTSGNRVNIQYF.

In this sample, this clonotype turned up a few times. A read error may be the cause here, since a much bigger clone is one base away. This sequence joins TRBV6-2 or TRBV6-3 and TRBJ1-2; TRBD1 agrees at 9 bases. CDR3 length equals 17 residues. The germline CDR1 and CDR2 sequences are MNHEY and SVGEGT. The CDR3 loop reads CASRAGTGPYSHYGYAF. The CDR3 DNA reads as TGTGCCAGCAGGGCCGGGACAGGGCCGTATTCACACTATGGCTACGCCTTC.